What follows describes a single T cell receptor (beta chain). The entry originates in a study of response to subunit inactivated influenza vaccine. TCRdb redid the calling of the RT-PCR reads with MiXCR, one entry per CDR3 protein. This sample has 650,000 or so distinct CDR3 sequences, with around 13% found just once. V was pared by 7 bases and J by 0 bases, with 9 bases between. Germline-derived CDR1 and CDR2 are SGHNT and YENEEA. CDR3 length equals 14 residues. The source material was PBMCs from blood, sampled around 14 days before vaccination. The receptor comes from a man aged 50 to 59 who received an inactivated influenza vaccine. The chain has TRBV11-3 and TRBJ2-2; maybe TRBD1 (5 bases). CDR3: CASTDSPNTGELFF. As DNA, the CDR3 is TGTGCCAGCACCGACAGCCCGAACACCGGGGAGCTGTTTTTT.